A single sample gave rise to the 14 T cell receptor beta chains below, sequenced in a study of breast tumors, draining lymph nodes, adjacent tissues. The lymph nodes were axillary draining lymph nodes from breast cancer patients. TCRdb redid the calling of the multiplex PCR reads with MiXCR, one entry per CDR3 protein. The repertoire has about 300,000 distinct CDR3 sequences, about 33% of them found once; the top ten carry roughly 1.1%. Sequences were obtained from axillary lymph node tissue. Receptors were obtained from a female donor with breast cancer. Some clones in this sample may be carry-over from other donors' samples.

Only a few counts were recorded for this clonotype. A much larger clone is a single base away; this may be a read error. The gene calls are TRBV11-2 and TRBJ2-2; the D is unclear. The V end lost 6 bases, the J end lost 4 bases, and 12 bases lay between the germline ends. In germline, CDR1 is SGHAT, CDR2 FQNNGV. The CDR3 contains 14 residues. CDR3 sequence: CASRRASGTGELFF. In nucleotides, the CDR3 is TGTGCCAGCAGAAGGGCAAGTGGCACCGGGGAGCTGTTTTTT.

In DNA, the CDR3 is TGTGCCAGTAGCACCAGGGAATCTGAAGCTTTCTTT. It yields the protein CASSTRESEAFF. This chain links TRBV19 with TRBJ1-1; D is perhaps TRBD1 (5 bases). The germline V gene has CDR1 LNHDA and CDR2 SQIVND (reference sequence). The CDR3 contains 12 residues. Between the trimmed V and J ends, which lost 6 bases and 6 bases, there was a span of 11 bases.

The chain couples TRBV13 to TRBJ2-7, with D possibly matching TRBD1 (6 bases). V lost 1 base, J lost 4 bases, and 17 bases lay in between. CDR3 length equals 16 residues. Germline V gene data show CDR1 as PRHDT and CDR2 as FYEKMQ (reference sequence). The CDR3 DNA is TGTGCCAGCAGCTTAGAGTCCAGGGGAAATTTTTACGAGCAGTACTTC. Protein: CASSLESRGNFYEQYF. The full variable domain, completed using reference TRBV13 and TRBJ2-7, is AAGVIQSPRHLIKEKRETATLKCYPIPRHDTVYWYQQGPGQDPQFLISFYEKMQSDKGSIPDRFSAQQFSDYHSELNMSSLELGDSALYFCASSLESRGNFYEQYFGPGTRLTVT.

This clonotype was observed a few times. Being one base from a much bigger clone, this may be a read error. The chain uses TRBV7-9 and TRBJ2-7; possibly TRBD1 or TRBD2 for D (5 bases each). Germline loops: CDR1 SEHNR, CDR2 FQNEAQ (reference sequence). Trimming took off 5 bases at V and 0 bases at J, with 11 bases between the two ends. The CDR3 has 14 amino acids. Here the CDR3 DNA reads TGTGCCAGCAGCGCCCAGAGGGGCTCCTACGAGCAGTACTTC. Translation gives CASSAQRGSYEQYF.

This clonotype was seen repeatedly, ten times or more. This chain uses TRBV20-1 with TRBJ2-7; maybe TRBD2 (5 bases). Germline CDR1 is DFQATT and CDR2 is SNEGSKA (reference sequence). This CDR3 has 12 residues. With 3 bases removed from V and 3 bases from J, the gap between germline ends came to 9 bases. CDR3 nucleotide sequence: TGCAGTGCTAGTATTAGCGACTACGAGCAGTACTTC. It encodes CSASISDYEQYF.

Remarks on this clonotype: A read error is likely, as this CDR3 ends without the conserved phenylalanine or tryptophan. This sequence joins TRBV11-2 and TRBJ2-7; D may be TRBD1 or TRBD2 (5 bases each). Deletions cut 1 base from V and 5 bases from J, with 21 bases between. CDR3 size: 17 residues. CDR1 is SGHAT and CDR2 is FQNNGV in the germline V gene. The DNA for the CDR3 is TGTGCCAGCAGCTTAGCTGGGGCGGAGGAGTGGAGGCACGAGCAGTACCTC. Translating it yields CASSLAGAEEWRHEQYL.

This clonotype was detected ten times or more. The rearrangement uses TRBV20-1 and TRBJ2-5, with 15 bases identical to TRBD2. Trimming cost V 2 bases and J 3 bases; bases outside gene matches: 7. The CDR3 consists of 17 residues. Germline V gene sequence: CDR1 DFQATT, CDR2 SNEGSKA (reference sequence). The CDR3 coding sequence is TGCAGTGCTAGAAGGGGACTAGCGGGAGGAGAGAAAGAGACCCAGTACTTC. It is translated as CSARRGLAGGEKETQYF.

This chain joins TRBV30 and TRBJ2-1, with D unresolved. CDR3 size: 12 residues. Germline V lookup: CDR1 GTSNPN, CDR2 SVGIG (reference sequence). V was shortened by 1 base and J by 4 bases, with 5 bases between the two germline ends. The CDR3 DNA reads TGTGCCTGGAGTGGAGGATACAATGAGCAGTTCTTC. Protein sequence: CAWSGGYNEQFF. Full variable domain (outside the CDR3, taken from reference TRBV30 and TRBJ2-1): SQTIHQWPATLVQPVGSPLSLECTVEGTSNPNLYWYRQAAGRGLQLLFYSVGIGQISSEVPQNLSASRPQDRQFILSSKKLLLSDSGFYLCAWSGGYNEQFFGPGTRLTVL.

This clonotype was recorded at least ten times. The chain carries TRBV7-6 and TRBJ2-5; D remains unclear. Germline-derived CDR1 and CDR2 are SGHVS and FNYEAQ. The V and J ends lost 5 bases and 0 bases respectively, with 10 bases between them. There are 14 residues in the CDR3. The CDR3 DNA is TGTGCCAGCAGCCTTCGAGAGGACCAAGAGACCCAGTACTTC. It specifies CASSLREDQETQYF.

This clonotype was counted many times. The CDR3 spells CASQTGGETQYF. Written as DNA, the CDR3 is TGTGCCAGTCAGACAGGGGGAGAGACCCAGTACTTC. V and J are TRBV19 and TRBJ2-5, with 9 bases matching TRBD1. Germline lookup yields CDR1 LNHDA and CDR2 SQIVND (reference sequence). The CDR3 length is 12 residues. J lost 4 bases, V lost 8 bases, and 2 bases had no gene match.

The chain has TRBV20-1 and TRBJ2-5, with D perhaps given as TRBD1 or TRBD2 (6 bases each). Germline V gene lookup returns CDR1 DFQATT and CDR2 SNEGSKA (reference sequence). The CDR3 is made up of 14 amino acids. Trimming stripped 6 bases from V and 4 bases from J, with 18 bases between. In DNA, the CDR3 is TGCAGTGCCCTTGCAGGGGAGGTTTTAGAGACCCAGTACTTC. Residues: CSALAGEVLETQYF.

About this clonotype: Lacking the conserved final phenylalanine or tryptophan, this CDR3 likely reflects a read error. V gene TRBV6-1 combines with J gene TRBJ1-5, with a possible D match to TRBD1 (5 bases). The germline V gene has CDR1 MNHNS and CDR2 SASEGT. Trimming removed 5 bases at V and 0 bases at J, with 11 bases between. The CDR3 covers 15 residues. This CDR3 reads CASSPTGNSNQPQHS. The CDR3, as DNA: TGTGCCAGCAGTCCTACAGGAAATAGCAATCAGCCCCAGCATTCT.

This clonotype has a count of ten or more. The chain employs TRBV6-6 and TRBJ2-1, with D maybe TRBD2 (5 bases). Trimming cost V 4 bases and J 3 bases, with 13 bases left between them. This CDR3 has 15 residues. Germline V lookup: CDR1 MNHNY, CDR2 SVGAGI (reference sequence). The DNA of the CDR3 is TGTGCCAGCAGTTCCGCCCGTAGCGACTACAATGAGCAGTTCTTC. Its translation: CASSSARSDYNEQFF.

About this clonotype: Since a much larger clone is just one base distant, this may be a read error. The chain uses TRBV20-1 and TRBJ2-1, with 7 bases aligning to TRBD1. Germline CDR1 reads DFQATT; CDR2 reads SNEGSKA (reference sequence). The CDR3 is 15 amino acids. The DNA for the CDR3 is TGCAGTGCTAAATCGGACAGGAGCTCCTCCAATGAGCAGTTCTTC. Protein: CSAKSDRSSSNEQFF.